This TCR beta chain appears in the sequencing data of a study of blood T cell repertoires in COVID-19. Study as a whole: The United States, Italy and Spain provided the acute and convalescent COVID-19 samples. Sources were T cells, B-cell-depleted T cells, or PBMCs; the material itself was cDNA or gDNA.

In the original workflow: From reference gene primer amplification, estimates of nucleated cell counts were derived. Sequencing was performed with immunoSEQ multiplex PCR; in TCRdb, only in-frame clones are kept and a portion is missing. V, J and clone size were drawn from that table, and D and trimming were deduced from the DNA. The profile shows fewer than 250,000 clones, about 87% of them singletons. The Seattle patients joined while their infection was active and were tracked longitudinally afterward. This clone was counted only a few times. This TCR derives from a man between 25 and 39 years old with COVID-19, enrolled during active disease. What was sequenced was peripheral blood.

The CDR3 is CASSYTGFNEKLFF. In DNA form, the CDR3 reads TGTGCCAGCAGCTACACCGGGTTTAATGAAAAACTGTTTTTT. The chain has TRBV7-2 and TRBJ1-4; no clear D. V gave up 4 bases and J gave up 4 bases, with 10 bases separating them. CDR3 length: 14 residues. CDR1 is SGHTA, CDR2 FQGNSA, per germline.